The table lists the clone carrying this T cell receptor beta chain with a few counts. Its antigen is currently unknown. The CDR3 loop spans 15 amino acids. Germline lookup yields CDR1 LNHNV and CDR2 YYDKDF (reference sequence). Between the trimmed V and J ends, which lost 0 bases and 3 bases, there was a span of 12 bases. This specimen comes from a study of beta chain features in type 1 diabetes. Broader study findings: The study found that naive, central memory and Treg TCRB repertoires appeared more similar in patients than in healthy donors.

Reverse transcribing all isolated RNA meant expressed TCRB transcripts were sequenced. Clones were sequenced by immunoSEQ multiplex PCR, and TCRdb holds only the in-frame ones, with some missing. Of roughly 170,000 clones in the sample, around an eighth were seen once. This receptor was identified in a young woman in good health. J is TRBJ2-7 and V is TRBV15, with D unclear. Sample: central memory CD4+ T cells from blood. The CDR3 DNA is TGTGCCACCAGCAGAGATCGGGTCCAGAGCTACGAGCAGTACTTC. This gives the protein CATSRDRVQSYEQYF.